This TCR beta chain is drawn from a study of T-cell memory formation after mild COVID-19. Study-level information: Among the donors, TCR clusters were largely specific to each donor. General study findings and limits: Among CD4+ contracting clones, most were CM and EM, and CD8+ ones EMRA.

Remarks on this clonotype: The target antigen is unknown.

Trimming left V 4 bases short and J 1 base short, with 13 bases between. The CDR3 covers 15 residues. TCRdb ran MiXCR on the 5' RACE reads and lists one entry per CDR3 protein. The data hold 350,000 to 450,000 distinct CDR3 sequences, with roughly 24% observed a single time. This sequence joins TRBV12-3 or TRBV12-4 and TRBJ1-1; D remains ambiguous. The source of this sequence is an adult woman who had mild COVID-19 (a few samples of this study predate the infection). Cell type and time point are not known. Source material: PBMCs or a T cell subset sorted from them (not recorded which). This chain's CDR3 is CASSSRPLRNTEAFF. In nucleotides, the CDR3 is TGTGCCAGCAGTTCTAGACCGTTAAGGAACACTGAAGCTTTCTTT.